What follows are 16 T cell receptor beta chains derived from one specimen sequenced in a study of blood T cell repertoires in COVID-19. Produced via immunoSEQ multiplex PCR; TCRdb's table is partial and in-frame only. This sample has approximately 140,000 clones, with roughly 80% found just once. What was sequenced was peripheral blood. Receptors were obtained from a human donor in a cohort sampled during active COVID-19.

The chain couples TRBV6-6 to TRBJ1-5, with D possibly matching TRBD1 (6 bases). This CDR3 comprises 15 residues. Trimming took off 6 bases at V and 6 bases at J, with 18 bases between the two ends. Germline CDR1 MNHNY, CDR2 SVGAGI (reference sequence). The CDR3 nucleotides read TGTGCCAGCAGAGGAGCAACAGGGAACAGTCAGCCCCAGCATTTT. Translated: CASRGATGNSQPQHF.

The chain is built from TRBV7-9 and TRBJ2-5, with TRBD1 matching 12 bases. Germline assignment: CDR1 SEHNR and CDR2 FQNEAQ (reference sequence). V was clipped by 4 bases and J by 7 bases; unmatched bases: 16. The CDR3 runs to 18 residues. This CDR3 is CASSSGTGGALALGTQYF. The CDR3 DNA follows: TGTGCCAGCAGCTCCGGGACAGGGGGCGCTCTAGCACTAGGGACCCAGTACTTC.

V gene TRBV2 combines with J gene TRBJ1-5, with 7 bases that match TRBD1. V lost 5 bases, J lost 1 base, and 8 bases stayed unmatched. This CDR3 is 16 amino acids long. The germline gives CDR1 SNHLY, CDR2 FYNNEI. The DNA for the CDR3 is TGTGCCAGCAGTCCTCCGGGACAGCGAAGCAATCAGCCCCAGCATTTT. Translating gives CASSPPGQRSNQPQHF.

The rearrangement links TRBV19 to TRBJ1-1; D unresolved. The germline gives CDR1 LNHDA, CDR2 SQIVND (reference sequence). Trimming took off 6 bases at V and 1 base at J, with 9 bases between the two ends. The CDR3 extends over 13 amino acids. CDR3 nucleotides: TGTGCCAGTAGCACGGCTAGGAACACTGAAGCTTTCTTT. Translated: CASSTARNTEAFF. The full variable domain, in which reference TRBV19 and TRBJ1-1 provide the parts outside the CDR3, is DGGITQSPKYLFRKEGQNVTLSCEQNLNHDAMYWYRQDPGQGLRLIYYSQIVNDFQKGDIAEGYSVSREKKESFPLTVTSAQKNPTAFYLCASSTARNTEAFFGQGTRLTVV.

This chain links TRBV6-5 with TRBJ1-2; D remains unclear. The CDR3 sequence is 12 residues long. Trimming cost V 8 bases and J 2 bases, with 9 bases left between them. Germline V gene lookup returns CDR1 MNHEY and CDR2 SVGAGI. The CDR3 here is CASSERNYGYTF. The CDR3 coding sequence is TGTGCCAGCTCCGAGAGAAACTATGGCTACACCTTC.

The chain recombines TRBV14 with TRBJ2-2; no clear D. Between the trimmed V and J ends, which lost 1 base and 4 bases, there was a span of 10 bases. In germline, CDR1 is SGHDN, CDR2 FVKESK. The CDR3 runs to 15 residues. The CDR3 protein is CASSQGSRVTGELFF. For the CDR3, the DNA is TGTGCCAGCAGCCAAGGGTCCCGGGTCACCGGGGAGCTGTTTTTT.

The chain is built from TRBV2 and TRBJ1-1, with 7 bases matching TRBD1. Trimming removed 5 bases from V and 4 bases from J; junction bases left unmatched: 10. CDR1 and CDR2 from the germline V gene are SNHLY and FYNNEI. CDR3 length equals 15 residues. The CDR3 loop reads CASSSTTGAGTEAFF. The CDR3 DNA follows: TGTGCCAGCAGTAGTACAACAGGGGCGGGCACTGAAGCTTTCTTT. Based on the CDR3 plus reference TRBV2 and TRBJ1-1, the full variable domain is EPEVTQTPSHQVTQMGQEVILRCVPISNHLYFYWYRQILGQKVEFLVSFYNNEISEKSEIFDDQFSVERPDGSNFTLKIRSTKLEDSAMYFCASSSTTGAGTEAFFGQGTRLTVV.

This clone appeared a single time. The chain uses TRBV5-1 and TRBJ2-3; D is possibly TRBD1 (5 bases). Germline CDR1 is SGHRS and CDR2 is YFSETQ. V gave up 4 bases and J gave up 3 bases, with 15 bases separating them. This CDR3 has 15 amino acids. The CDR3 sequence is CASSPDTPRTDTQYF. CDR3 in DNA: TGCGCCAGCAGCCCGGACACCCCCAGGACAGATACGCAGTATTTT.

CDR3 sequence reads: CASSRQGLSGNTIYF. The CDR3 DNA reads TGTGCCAGCAGTCGACAGGGCCTCTCTGGAAACACCATATATTTT. The rearrangement joins TRBV6-5 to TRBJ1-3, with TRBD1 identical over 7 bases. J gave up 0 bases and V 5 bases, and 4 bases lay outside the gene matches. The CDR3 consists of 15 residues. Germline-derived CDR1 and CDR2 are MNHEY and SVGAGI.

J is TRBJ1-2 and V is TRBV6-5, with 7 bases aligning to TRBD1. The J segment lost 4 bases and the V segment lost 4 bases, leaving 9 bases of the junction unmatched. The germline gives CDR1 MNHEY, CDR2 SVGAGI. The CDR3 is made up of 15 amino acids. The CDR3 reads CASSSGGGVGYGYTF. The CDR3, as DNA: TGTGCCAGCAGTTCGGGAGGGGGCGTGGGCTATGGCTACACCTTC.

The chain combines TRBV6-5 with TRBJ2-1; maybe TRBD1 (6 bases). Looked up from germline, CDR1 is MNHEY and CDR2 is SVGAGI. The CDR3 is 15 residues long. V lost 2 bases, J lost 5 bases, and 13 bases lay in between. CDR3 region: CASSYATGRNNEQFF. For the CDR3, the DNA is TGTGCCAGCAGTTACGCCACAGGGCGGAACAATGAGCAGTTCTTC.

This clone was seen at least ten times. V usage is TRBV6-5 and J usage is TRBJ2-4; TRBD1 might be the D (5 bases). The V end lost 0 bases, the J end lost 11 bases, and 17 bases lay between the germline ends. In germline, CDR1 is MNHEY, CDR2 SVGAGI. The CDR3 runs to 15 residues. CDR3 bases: TGTGCCAGCAGTTACTCGAGACAGACCGTTCGGGTTCAGTACTTC. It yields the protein CASSYSRQTVRVQYF.

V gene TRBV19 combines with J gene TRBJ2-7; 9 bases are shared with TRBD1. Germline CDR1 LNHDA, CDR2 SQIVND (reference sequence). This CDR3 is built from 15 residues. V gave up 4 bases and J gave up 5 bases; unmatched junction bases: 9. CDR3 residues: CASSKGTGSPDEQYF. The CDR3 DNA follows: TGTGCCAGTAGTAAGGGGACAGGGTCCCCGGACGAGCAGTACTTC.

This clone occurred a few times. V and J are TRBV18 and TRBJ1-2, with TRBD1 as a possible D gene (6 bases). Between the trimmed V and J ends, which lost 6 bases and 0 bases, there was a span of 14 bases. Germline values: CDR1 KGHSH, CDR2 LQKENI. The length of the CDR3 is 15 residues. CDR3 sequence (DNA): TGTGCCAGCTCCCGATCAGGGGAACCTAACTATGGCTACACCTTC. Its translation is CASSRSGEPNYGYTF.

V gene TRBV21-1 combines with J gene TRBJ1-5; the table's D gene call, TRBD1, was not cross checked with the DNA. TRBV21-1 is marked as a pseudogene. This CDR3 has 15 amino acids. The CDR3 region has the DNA TGTGCCAGCAGCAAAGTGGGACAGAACGGTCAGCCCCAGCATTTT. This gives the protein CASSKVGQNGQPQHF.

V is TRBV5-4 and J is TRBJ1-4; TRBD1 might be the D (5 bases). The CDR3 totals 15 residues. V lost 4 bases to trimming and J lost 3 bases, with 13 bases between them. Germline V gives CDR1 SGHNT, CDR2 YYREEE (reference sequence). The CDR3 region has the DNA TGTGCCAGCAGCCCCACGGGGACTGCTAATGAAAAACTGTTTTTT. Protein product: CASSPTGTANEKLFF.